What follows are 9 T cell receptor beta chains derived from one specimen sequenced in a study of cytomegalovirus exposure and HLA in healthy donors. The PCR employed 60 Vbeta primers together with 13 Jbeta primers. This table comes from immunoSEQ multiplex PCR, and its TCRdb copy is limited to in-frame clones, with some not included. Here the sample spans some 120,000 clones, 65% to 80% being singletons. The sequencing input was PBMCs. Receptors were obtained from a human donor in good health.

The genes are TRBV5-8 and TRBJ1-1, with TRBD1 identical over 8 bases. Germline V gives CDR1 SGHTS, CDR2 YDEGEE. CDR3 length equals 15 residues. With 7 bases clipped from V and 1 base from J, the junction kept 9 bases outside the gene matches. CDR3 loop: CASGWGQVTNTEAFF. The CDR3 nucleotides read TGTGCCAGCGGCTGGGGACAGGTAACGAACACTGAAGCTTTCTTT.

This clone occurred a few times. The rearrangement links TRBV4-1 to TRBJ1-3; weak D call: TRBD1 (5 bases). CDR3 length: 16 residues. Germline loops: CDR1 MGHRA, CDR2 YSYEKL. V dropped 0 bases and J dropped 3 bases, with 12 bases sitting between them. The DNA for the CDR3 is TGCGCCAGCAGCCAAGAAGGAGGGGTAGGTGGAAACACCATATATTTT. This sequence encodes CASSQEGGVGGNTIYF.

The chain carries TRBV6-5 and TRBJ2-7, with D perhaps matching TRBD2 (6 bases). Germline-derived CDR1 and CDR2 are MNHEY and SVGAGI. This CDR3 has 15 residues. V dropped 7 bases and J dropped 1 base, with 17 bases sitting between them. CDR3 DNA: TGTGCCAGCACTCTGGAGAGGAGGGGTTCCTACGAGCAGTACTTC. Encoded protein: CASTLERRGSYEQYF.

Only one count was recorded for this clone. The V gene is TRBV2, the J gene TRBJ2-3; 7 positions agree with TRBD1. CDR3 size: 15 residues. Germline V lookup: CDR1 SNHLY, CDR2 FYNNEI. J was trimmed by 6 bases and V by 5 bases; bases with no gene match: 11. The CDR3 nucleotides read TGTGCCAGCAGTAGGGACAGCCCAAATGGGGATACGCAGTATTTT. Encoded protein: CASSRDSPNGDTQYF.

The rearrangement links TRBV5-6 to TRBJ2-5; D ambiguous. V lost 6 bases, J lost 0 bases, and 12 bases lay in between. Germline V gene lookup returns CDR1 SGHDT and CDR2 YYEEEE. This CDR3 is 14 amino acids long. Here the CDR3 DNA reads TGTGCCAGCATCCCTCACGGGTACCAAGAGACCCAGTACTTC. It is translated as CASIPHGYQETQYF. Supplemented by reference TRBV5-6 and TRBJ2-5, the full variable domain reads DAGVTQSPTHLIKTRGQQVTLRCSPKSGHDTVSWYQQALGQGPQFIFQYYEEEERQRGNFPDRFSGHQFPNYSSELNVNALLLGDSALYLCASIPHGYQETQYFGPGTRLLVL.

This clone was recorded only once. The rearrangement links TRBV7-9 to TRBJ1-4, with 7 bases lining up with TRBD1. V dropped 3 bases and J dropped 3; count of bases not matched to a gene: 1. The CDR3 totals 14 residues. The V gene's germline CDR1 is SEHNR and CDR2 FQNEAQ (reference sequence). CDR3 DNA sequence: TGTGCCAGCAGCTTCAGGGGGGCTAATGAAAAACTGTTTTTT. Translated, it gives CASSFRGANEKLFF. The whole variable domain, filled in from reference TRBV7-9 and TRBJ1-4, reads DTGVSQNPRHKITKRGQNVTFRCDPISEHNRLYWYRQTLGQGPEFLTYFQNEAQLEKSRLLSDRFSAERPKGSFSTLEIQRTEQGDSAMYLCASSFRGANEKLFFGSGTQLSVL.

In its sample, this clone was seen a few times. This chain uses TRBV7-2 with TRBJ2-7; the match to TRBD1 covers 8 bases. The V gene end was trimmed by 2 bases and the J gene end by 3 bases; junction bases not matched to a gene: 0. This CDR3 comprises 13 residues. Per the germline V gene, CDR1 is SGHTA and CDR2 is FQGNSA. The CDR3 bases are TGTGCCAGCAGCTTAACAGGGGGCTACGAGCAGTACTTC. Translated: CASSLTGGYEQYF.

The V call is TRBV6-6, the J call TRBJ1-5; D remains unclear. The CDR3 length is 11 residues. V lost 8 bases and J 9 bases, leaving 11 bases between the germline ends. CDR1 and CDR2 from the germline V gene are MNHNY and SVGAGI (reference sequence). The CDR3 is CASLRGGPQHF. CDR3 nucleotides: TGTGCCAGCCTACGCGGAGGGCCCCAGCATTTT.

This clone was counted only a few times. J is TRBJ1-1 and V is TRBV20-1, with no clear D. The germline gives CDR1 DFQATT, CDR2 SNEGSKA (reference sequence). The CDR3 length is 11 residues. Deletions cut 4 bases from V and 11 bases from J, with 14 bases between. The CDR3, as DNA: TGCAGTGCTAATACCCTGGTGAGGGCTTTCTTT. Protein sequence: CSANTLVRAFF.